The 17 T cell receptor beta chains reported below all come from one sample, sequenced in a study of cytomegalovirus exposure and HLA in healthy donors. It was with 60 Vbeta and 13 Jbeta primers that the PCR ran. Profiled with immunoSEQ multiplex PCR; TCRdb holds only in-frame clones, not every one. This sample has 120,000 or so clones, with 74% found just once. Sequencing was performed on PBMCs. Source of these receptors: a man in his forties in good health and CMV-seropositive.

This clone was counted a single time. The gene calls are TRBV5-1 and TRBJ2-3; 12 bases match TRBD2. CDR3 length: 17 amino acids. Trimming removed 3 bases from V and 1 base from J; junction bases left unmatched: 6. The germline gives CDR1 SGHRS, CDR2 YFSETQ. As DNA, the CDR3 is TGCGCCAGCAGCTCGGCCCGACTAGCGGGGGGCACAGATACGCAGTATTTT. This encodes CASSSARLAGGTDTQYF.

V usage is TRBV27 and J usage is TRBJ1-1; perhaps TRBD1 as D (5 bases). CDR1 is MNHEY, CDR2 SMNVEV, per germline (reference sequence). The V end lost 4 bases, the J end lost 0 bases, and 12 bases lay between the germline ends. This CDR3 has 15 amino acids. CDR3 coding DNA: TGTGCCAGCAGTTCGTTCGGGGGATTGAACACTGAAGCTTTCTTT. Amino acids: CASSSFGGLNTEAFF.

This rearrangement joins TRBV5-3 to TRBJ2-1, with D perhaps matching TRBD1 (5 bases). TRBV5-3 is an open reading frame whose function is uncertain. V lost 0 bases and J 8 bases, leaving 12 bases between the germline ends. The CDR3 length is 14 residues. The CDR3 DNA follows: TGTGCCAGAAGCTTGGTGCGTGCAGGGCATGAGCAGTTCTTC. Its protein product is CARSLVRAGHEQFF.

The genes are TRBV7-9 and TRBJ2-7, with D uncertain. Trimming took 7 bases from V and 1 from J, leaving 5 bases between them. CDR1 is SEHNR and CDR2 is FQNEAQ in the germline V gene (reference sequence). This CDR3 spans 11 amino acids. CDR3 loop: CASTNSYEQYF. CDR3 coding DNA: TGTGCCAGCACCAATTCCTACGAGCAGTACTTC.

This clone was picked up a small number of times. The chain employs TRBV5-4 and TRBJ2-2, with unresolved D. Germline V CDR1 and CDR2: SGHNT, YYREEE (reference sequence). The V end was cut by 0 bases, the J end by 1 base, with 4 bases between. The CDR3 sequence is 14 residues long. The DNA of the CDR3 is TGTGCCAGCAGCTTGGTTCAGAACACCGGGGAGCTGTTTTTT. Protein sequence: CASSLVQNTGELFF.

The DNA for the CDR3 is TGTGCCAGCAGCTCCACAGTGGGTAGAGCTGGGGCCAACGTCCTGACTTTC. Protein product: CASSSTVGRAGANVLTF. This chain uses TRBV7-8 with TRBJ2-6, with no clear D. The CDR3 covers 17 residues. Trimming removed 4 bases from V and 2 bases from J, with 15 bases in between. CDR1 is SGHVS, CDR2 FQNEAQ, per germline.

In its sample, this clone was seen a few times. This chain joins TRBV5-1 and TRBJ2-6; D is unresolved. The CDR3 sequence is 16 residues long. The germline CDR1 and CDR2 sequences are SGHRS and YFSETQ. The ends were cut back, 4 bases at V and 0 bases at J, with 11 bases in the middle. DNA of the CDR3: TGCGCCAGCAGCCATCAACAGAACTCTGGGGCCAACGTCCTGACTTTC. Its translation is CASSHQQNSGANVLTF. The variable domain in full, completed from reference TRBV5-1 and TRBJ2-6, reads KAGVTQTPRYLIKTRGQQVTLSCSPISGHRSVSWYQQTPGQGLQFLFEYFSETQRNKGNFPGRFSGRQFSNSRSEMNVSTLELGDSALYLCASSHQQNSGANVLTFGAGSRLTVL.

This chain uses TRBV10-2 with TRBJ1-6; possible D gene TRBD1, 6 bases. Per the germline V gene, CDR1 is WSHSY and CDR2 is SAAADI. Between the trimmed V and J ends, which lost 6 bases and 10 bases, there was a span of 13 bases. The CDR3 is made up of 13 amino acids. CDR3 bases: TGCGCCAGCAGGAGACAGGAGGAATCACCCCTCCACTTT. The encoded protein is CASRRQEESPLHF.

The chain employs TRBV11-2 and TRBJ2-6, with D possibly being TRBD2 (5 bases). The CDR3 extends over 17 amino acids. Trimming took 5 bases from V and 4 from J, leaving 18 bases between them. CDR1 SGHAT and CDR2 FQNNGV come from the germline V gene. The CDR3 spells CASSIRLGVSGANVLTF. The CDR3 DNA reads as TGTGCCAGCAGCATACGCCTCGGGGTTTCGGGGGCCAACGTCCTGACTTTC.

This chain connects TRBV27 to TRBJ2-7; 7 bases line up with TRBD2. The CDR3 has 15 amino acids. The germline V gene encodes CDR1 MNHEY and CDR2 SMNVEV (reference sequence). After removal of 3 bases from V and 0 bases from J, the junction contained 5 bases not matched to a gene. The CDR3 nucleotides are TGTGCCAGCAGTTTTAGCGGGCCTTTCTCCTACGAGCAGTACTTC. This translates into CASSFSGPFSYEQYF.

This clone appeared a single time. This chain connects TRBV6-5 to TRBJ2-5; D is perhaps TRBD1 (6 bases). The end of the DNA aligns better with TRBJ2-7, so the J call may be wrong. Looked up from germline, CDR1 is MNHEY and CDR2 is SVGAGI. This CDR3 spans 13 amino acids. The CDR3 region is CASMGRGSYEQYF. The DNA for the CDR3 is TGTGCCAGCATGGGCAGGGGTTCCTACGAGCAGTACTTC.

The chain carries TRBV2 and TRBJ2-1; perhaps TRBD1 as D (5 bases). CDR3 length: 17 residues. Trimming stripped 3 bases from V and 5 bases from J, with 20 bases between. Germline V gene lookup returns CDR1 SNHLY and CDR2 FYNNEI. DNA of the CDR3: TGTGCCAGCAGTGACCTGGCCAGGGCTTCGGATAACAATGAGCAGTTCTTC. Protein: CASSDLARASDNNEQFF.

CDR3 protein: CASSVSGGFQETQYF. CDR3 DNA sequence: TGTGCCAGCAGCGTAAGTGGGGGGTTTCAAGAGACCCAGTACTTC. The V and J genes are TRBV9 and TRBJ2-5, with a weak D call TRBD2 (6 bases). The CDR3 contains 15 residues. V was shortened by 1 base and J by 2 bases, with 12 bases between the two germline ends. Germline CDR1 reads SGDLS; CDR2 reads YYNGEE.

The chain employs TRBV28 and TRBJ1-2, with 7 bases matching TRBD1. Germline CDR1 reads MDHEN; CDR2 reads SYDVKM. With V trimmed by 7 bases and J by 4 bases, 6 bases remained unmatched. The CDR3 has 13 residues. DNA for the CDR3: TGTGCCAGCACCTCGACAGGGACCTATGGCTACACCTTC. Residues: CASTSTGTYGYTF.

The chain employs TRBV5-1 and TRBJ2-1; D might be TRBD2 (5 bases). Germline-derived CDR1 and CDR2 are SGHRS and YFSETQ. The V end lost 9 bases, the J end lost 1 base, and 14 bases lay between the germline ends. The length of the CDR3 is 14 residues. The CDR3 spells CATQPGLSYNEQFF. CDR3 nucleotides: TGCGCCACCCAACCGGGATTGTCCTACAATGAGCAGTTCTTC.

The rearrangement uses TRBV7-3 and TRBJ2-1, with 7 positions matching TRBD2. Trimming cost V 0 bases and J 2 bases; bases outside gene matches: 1. Looked up from germline, CDR1 is SGHTA and CDR2 is FQGTGA. CDR3 length: 15 residues. CDR3 nucleotide sequence: TGTGCCAGCAGCTTAACAGCGGGGACCTACAATGAGCAGTTCTTC. It codes for CASSLTAGTYNEQFF.

This clone has just a few counts. The chain joins TRBV5-1 to TRBJ1-1; TRBD1 matches at 7 bases. CDR3 length: 15 residues. CDR1 is SGHRS and CDR2 is YFSETQ in the germline V gene. J gave up 1 base and V 4 bases, and 7 bases lay outside the gene matches. The CDR3 nucleotides read TGCGCCAGCAGCCAAACCGGGACAGCGAACACTGAAGCTTTCTTT. This encodes CASSQTGTANTEAFF. Filled out from reference TRBV5-1 and TRBJ1-1, the complete variable domain reads KAGVTQTPRYLIKTRGQQVTLSCSPISGHRSVSWYQQTPGQGLQFLFEYFSETQRNKGNFPGRFSGRQFSNSRSEMNVSTLELGDSALYLCASSQTGTANTEAFFGQGTRLTVV.